This T cell receptor beta chain was identified in a study of blood T cell repertoires in COVID-19. Trimming removed 4 bases from V and 3 bases from J; junction bases left unmatched: 9. The CDR3 spans 15 residues. CDR1 and CDR2 (germline): SGDLS, YYNGEE. Profiling relied on immunoSEQ multiplex PCR, and the TCRdb table lists in-frame clones only, not all of them. The table includes about 77,000 clones, less than 85% detected once. Sequencing was carried out using peripheral blood. The chain recombines TRBV9 with TRBJ1-2; 7 bases are a match to TRBD1. This receptor was identified in a woman in her 70s with acute or convalescent COVID-19. In DNA, the CDR3 is TGTGCCAGCAGCCTAAGACAGGGAGCAGACTATGGCTACACCTTC. This sequence encodes CASSLRQGADYGYTF.